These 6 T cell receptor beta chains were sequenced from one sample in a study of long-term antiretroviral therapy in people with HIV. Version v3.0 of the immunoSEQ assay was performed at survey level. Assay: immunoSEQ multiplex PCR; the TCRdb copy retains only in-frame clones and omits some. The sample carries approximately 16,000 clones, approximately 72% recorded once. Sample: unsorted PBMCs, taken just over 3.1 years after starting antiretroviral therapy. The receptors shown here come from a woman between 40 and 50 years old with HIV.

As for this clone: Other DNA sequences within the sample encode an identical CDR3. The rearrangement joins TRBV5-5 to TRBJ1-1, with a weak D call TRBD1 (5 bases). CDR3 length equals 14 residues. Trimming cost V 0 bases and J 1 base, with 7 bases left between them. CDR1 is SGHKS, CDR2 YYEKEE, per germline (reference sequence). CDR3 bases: TGTGCCAGCAGCTTGGAGGGGTGGAACACTGAAGCTTTCTTT. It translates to CASSLEGWNTEAFF.

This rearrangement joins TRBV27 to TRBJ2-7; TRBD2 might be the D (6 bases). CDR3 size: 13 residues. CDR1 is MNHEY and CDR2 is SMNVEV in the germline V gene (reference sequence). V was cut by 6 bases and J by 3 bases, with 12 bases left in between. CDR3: CASRGGFIYEQYF. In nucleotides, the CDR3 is TGTGCCAGCAGGGGGGGTTTTATCTACGAGCAGTACTTC.

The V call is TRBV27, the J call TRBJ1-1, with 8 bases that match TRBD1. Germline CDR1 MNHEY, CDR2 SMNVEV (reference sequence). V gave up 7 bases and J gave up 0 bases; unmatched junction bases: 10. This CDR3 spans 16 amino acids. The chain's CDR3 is CASNRDRMSLNTEAFF. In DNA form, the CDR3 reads TGTGCCAGCAACCGGGACAGGATGTCCTTGAACACTGAAGCTTTCTTT.

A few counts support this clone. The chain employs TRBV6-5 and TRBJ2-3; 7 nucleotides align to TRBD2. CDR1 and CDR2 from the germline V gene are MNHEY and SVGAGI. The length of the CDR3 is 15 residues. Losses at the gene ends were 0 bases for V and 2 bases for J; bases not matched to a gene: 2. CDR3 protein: CASSYSAGVTDTQYF. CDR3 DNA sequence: TGTGCCAGCAGTTACTCTGCGGGGGTCACAGATACGCAGTATTTT.

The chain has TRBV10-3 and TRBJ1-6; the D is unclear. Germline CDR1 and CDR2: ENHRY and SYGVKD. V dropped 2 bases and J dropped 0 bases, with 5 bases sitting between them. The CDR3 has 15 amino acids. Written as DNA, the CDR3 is TGTGCCATCAGTGAGGAGGGCTCCTATAATTCACCCCTCCACTTT. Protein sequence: CAISEEGSYNSPLHF.

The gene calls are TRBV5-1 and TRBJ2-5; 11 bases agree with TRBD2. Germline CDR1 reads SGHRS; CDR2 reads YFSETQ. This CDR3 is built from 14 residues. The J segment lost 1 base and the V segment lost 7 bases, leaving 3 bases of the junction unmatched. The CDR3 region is CASSLAGGQETQYF. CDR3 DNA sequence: TGCGCCAGCTCCCTAGCGGGGGGCCAAGAGACCCAGTACTTC.